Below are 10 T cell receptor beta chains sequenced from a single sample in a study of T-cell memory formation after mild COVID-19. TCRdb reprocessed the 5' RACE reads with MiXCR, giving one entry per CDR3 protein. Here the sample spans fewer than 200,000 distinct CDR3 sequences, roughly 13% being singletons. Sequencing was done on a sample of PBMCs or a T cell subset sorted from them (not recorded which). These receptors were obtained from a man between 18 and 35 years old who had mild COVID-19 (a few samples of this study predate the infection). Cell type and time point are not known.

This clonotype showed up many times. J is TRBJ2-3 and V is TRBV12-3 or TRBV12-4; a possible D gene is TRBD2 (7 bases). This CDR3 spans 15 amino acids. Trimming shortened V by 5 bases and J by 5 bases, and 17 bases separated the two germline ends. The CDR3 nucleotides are TGTGCCAGCAGTCCCGTCGGGGGGCGGGGAGATACGCAGTATTTT. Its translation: CASSPVGGRGDTQYF.

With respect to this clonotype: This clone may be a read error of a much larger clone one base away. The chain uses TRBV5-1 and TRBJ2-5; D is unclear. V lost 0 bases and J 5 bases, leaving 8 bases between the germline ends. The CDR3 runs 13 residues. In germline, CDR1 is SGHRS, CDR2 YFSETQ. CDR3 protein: CASSLERLETQYF. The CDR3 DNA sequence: TGCGCCAGCAGCTTGGAGAGGTTGGAGACCCAGTACTTC.

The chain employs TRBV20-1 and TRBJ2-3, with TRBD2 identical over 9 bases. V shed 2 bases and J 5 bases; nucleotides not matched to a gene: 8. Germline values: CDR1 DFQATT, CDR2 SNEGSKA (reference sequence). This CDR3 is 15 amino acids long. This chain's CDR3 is CSARPLGLAGDTQYF. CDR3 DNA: TGCAGTGCTAGACCCCTGGGACTAGCCGGAGATACGCAGTATTTT.

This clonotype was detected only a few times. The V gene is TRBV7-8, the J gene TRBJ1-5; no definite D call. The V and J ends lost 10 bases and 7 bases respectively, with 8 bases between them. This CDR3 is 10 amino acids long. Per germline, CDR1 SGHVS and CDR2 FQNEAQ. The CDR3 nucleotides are TGTGCCACCTCGGACCAGCCCCAGCATTTT. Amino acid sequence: CATSDQPQHF.

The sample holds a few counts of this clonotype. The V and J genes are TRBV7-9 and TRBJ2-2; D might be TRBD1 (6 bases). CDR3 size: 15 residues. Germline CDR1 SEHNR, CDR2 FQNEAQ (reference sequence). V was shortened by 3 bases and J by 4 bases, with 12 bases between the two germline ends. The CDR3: CASSFRDTVTGELFF. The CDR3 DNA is TGTGCCAGCAGCTTTCGGGACACCGTCACCGGGGAGCTGTTTTTT.

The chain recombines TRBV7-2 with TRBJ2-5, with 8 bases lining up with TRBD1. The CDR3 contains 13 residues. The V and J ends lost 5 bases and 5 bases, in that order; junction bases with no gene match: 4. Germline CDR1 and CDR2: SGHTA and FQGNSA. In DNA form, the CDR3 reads TGTGCCAGCAGCGGACAGGGTTGGGAGACCCAGTACTTC. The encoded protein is CASSGQGWETQYF.

DNA of the CDR3: TGTGCCAGCAGTGGGGGGATGACAGATACGCAGTATTTT. Translation gives CASSGGMTDTQYF. The chain carries TRBV12-3 or TRBV12-4 and TRBJ2-3; D perhaps matches TRBD2 (6 bases). V lost 5 bases, J lost 3 bases, and 9 bases lay in between. CDR3 length: 13 amino acids.

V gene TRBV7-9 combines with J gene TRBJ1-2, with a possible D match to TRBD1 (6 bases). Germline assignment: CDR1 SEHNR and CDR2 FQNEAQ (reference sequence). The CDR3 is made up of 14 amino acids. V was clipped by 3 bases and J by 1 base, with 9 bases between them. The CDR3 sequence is CASSFTGYNYGYTF. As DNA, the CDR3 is TGTGCCAGCAGCTTTACAGGGTATAACTATGGCTACACCTTC. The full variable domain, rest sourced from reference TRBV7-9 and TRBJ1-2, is DTGVSQNPRHKITKRGQNVTFRCDPISEHNRLYWYRQTLGQGPEFLTYFQNEAQLEKSRLLSDRFSAERPKGSFSTLEIQRTEQGDSAMYLCASSFTGYNYGYTFGSGTRLTVV.

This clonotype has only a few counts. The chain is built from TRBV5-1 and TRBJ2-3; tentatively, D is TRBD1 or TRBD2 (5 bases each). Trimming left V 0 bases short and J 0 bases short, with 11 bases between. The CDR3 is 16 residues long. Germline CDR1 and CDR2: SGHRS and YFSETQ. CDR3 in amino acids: CASSLEPGPSTDTQYF. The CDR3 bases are TGCGCCAGCAGCTTGGAACCGGGACCCAGCACAGATACGCAGTATTTT. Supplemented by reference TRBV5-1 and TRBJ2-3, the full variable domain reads KAGVTQTPRYLIKTRGQQVTLSCSPISGHRSVSWYQQTPGQGLQFLFEYFSETQRNKGNFPGRFSGRQFSNSRSEMNVSTLELGDSALYLCASSLEPGPSTDTQYFGPGTRLTVL.

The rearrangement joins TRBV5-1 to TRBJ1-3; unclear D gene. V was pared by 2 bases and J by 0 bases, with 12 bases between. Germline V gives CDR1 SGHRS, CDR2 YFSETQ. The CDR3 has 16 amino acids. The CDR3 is CASSFSAGPSGNTIYF. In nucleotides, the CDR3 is TGCGCCAGCAGCTTTTCCGCAGGCCCCTCTGGAAACACCATATATTTT.